This T cell receptor beta chain was retrieved from a study of blood T cell repertoires in COVID-19. Study at large: PBMCs, B-cell-depleted T cells, or T cells provided the cDNA or gDNA that made up the material.

Study members were between roughly 18 and 100 years old and lived in over 20 US regions. This CDR3 is built from 14 residues. Looked up from germline, CDR1 is SNHLY and CDR2 is FYNNEI. The V and J ends lost 8 bases and 1 base, in that order; junction bases with no gene match: 6. As originally analysed: Cell counts per sample came from amplifying reference gene primers. The repertoire was sequenced with immunoSEQ multiplex PCR; TCRdb's copy has only in-frame clones and lacks some. V, J and clone size derive from that table, while D and trimming were established from the DNA sequence. The sample carries about 250,000 clones, around 89% recorded once.

The receptor comes from a woman aged 45 to 65 who had recovered from COVID-19. The chain has TRBV2 and TRBJ2-7, with 9 positions matching TRBD2. Sequences were obtained from PBMCs or T cells enriched from blood (not recorded which). The CDR3 sequence: CASQTSGASYEQYF. The CDR3 DNA is TGTGCCAGCCAGACTAGCGGAGCATCCTACGAGCAGTACTTC.